This T cell receptor beta chain was recovered during a study of blood T cell repertoires in COVID-19. About the research overall: Acute and convalescent COVID-19 samples came from the United States, Italy and Spain. From T cells, B-cell-depleted T cells, or PBMCs came the material, which was cDNA or gDNA.

The CDR3 totals 16 residues. Losses at the gene ends were 7 bases for V and 2 bases for J; bases not matched to a gene: 13. CDR1 is SGHNT, CDR2 YYREEE, per germline (reference sequence). Authors' processing steps: Amplification with reference gene primers provided the estimates of nucleated cell counts. Produced via immunoSEQ multiplex PCR; TCRdb's table is partial and in-frame only. The D gene and trimming were derived from the DNA, and the V and J assignments and clone size from that table. The table has under 65,000 clones, 84% seen once; the top ten hold approximately 5.6%. Sequenced: peripheral blood. This sequence was found in a woman aged 55-69 years with acute or convalescent COVID-19. The chain combines TRBV5-4 with TRBJ2-3; 7 nucleotides align to TRBD2. CDR3 protein: CASYRGGSGYTDTQYF. CDR3 coding DNA: TGTGCCAGCTACCGCGGTGGTAGCGGGTACACAGATACGCAGTATTTT.